This T cell receptor (beta chain) was recorded in a study of long-term antiretroviral therapy in people with HIV. Cryopreserved PBMC samples of roughly 0.85-10 million cells were used for DNA extraction. At survey level, the immunoSEQ assay was run in its v3.0 version. The protocol was immunoSEQ multiplex PCR, while the TCRdb copy is restricted to in-frame clones and leaves out a portion. The sample records approximately 24,000 clones, 85% to 90% being singletons. This TCR was recovered from a man in his thirties or forties with HIV. Specimen: unsorted PBMCs, collected around 4.5 years after starting antiretroviral therapy.

The DNA for the CDR3 is TGTGCCAGCAGTTGGGCTCCCCCCGGAGCTAATGAAAAACTGTTTTTT. Its translation: CASSWAPPGANEKLFF. The chain recombines TRBV6-5 with TRBJ1-4, with D hard to call. This CDR3 comprises 16 residues. Trimming removed 4 bases at V and 3 bases at J, with 15 bases between. CDR1 and CDR2 (germline): MNHEY, SVGAGI.